This T cell receptor (beta chain) was sequenced during a study of T cells in Graves' hyperthyroidism and ophthalmopathy (dated by TCRdb to the late 2010s). At the level of the whole study: Peripheral blood samples were taken at the time of initial diagnosis, prior to any treatment. To identify TCR V-J signatures that set the groups apart, the researchers used a discovery cohort of 90 to 100 patients, made up of 40 to 45 with Graves' ophthalmopathy and 55 to 65 with stable Graves' hyperthyroidism. Whether ophthalmopathy could be predicted prospectively was tested in an independent validation cohort made up of under 20 hyperthyroidism patients plus 17 patients who later progressed to ophthalmopathy. For training and testing, the 80 to 100 patients in the discovery cohort were randomly divided in a 7:3 ratio. In addition, the study compared T-cell repertoires in thyroid tissue and in blood from five to seven Graves' hyperthyroidism patients. Once sampling was done, hyperthyroidism patients were given methimazole at a starting dose of 30 mg daily, whereas ophthalmopathy patients were given high-dose intravenous methylprednisolone. The paper describes TCR Vbeta CDR3 sequencing of around 140 peripheral blood samples, made up of 43 ophthalmopathy patients, approximately 76 hyperthyroidism patients and approximately 17 progressor patients. Results the study describes overall, beyond this receptor: No statistical method was used to fix the sample size in advance, and group allocation was not hidden from the investigators. Most expanded thyroid clonotypes (frequency above 0.001) were also detected in blood, a finding suggesting that blood repertoires may reflect thyroid immune responses. In validation, progression to ophthalmopathy was predicted by the model with approximately 67% sensitivity and 72.22% specificity, a median of around 5.9 months before onset. A model built on a 13 V-J signature distinguished ophthalmopathy from stable hyperthyroidism, reaching 85% to 90% sensitivity and around 81% specificity in cross-validation and 80%/75% in testing.

This clonotype was counted many times. The antigen it binds to is not known. Qualities for individual bases were not recorded, and no much larger clone is one base off. The germline V gene encodes CDR1 SGHDT and CDR2 YYEEEE. V and J lose 2 bases and 2 bases, and a span of 14 bases separates them. Taken from cysteine to phenylalanine, the CDR3 has 15 residues. The sequence is cut down to CDR3 DNA, 45 bases in frame from base 1. Moderately to severely active disease, a Clinical Activity Score of at least 3, a NOSPECS grade of at least 4, and a duration under 3 months were present in ophthalmopathy patients. Any patient with an uncontrolled infection, another autoimmune disease, pregnancy or lactation was excluded. Diagnoses were established on the basis of clinical symptoms, serum thyroxine and TRAb, thyroid ultrasound, and orbital computed tomography. PBMCs were isolated from more than 8 ml of fresh peripheral blood by Ficoll-Paque density gradient centrifugation. Total RNA was extracted with Trizol reagent, and quality was checked on an Agilent 2100 Bioanalyzer.

The TCR beta CDR3 regions were amplified from RNA transcripts. The first round of RT-PCR for the TCR CDR3 was performed with the HTBI primer set and the Qiagen OneStep RT-PCR kit. A second multiplex PCR round built the libraries, followed by size selection and purification. The libraries were sequenced on an Illumina HiSeq2000 using paired-end 100 bp reads. On the study's bioinformatics: SOAPnuke was used to process the raw data, throwing out any read that contained adapters or uncalled bases, had a mean Phred below 15, or lacked an exact constant-primer or identifier match. COPE v1.2.5 was used to merge high-quality paired reads, and clonotypes were defined as unique nucleotide sequences. MiTCR v1.1 was used to align clonotypes to the IMGT TRBV, TRBD and TRBJ reference segments. Analysis was restricted to V-J combinations with a frequency above 0.0001, which covered about 99% of repertoires. The TCS score was defined as the ratio of F50 (clonal expansion) to E x V (chaos), calculated using BLOSUM62-based TCRdist between CDR3 peptides within each V-J. Welch's t-statistics and random forest reduced approximately 520 V-J features to 10 to 15, which were used in a naive Bayes classifier (R e1071). TCRdb took the public reads, trimmed them with fastp at Q25, ran MiXCR for clone calling and kept in-frame beta chains. Rows are unified per CDR3 protein, each entry keeping the most common DNA and genes. The V and J calls and clone size are TCRdb's, not the authors'. This sample is represented by roughly 350,000 distinct CDR3 sequences; roughly 15% of them were singletons. Roughly 35% of the sample goes to the ten largest clones.

The sample taken for sequencing was blood. This TCR was sampled from a woman aged 35 to 49 with Graves' ophthalmopathy. The rearranged chain carries TRBV5-6 and TRBJ2-7; the D gene cannot be resolved beyond TRBD1 or TRBD2, each matching 6 bases. CDR3 reads: CASSLGLGGPYEQYF. The nucleotide sequence reads as follows: TGTGCCAGCAGCTTAGGTCTTGGGGGGCCCTACGAGCAGTACTTC.